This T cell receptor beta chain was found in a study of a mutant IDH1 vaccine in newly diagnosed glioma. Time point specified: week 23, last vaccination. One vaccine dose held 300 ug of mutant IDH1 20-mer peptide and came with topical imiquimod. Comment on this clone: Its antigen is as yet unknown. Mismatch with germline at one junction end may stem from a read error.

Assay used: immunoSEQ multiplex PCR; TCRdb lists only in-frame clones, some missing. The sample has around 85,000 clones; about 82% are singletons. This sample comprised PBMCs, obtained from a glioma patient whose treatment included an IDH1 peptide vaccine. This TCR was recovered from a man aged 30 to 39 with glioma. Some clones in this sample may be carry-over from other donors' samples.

The DNA for the CDR3 is TGCGCCAGCAGCCAGAGGGACAGAGCCTCCGACGAGCAGTACTTC. Its protein is CASSQRDRASDEQYF. The genes are TRBV4-1 and TRBJ2-7, with TRBD1 matching over 7 bases. This CDR3 spans 15 amino acids. Germline CDR1 is MGHRA and CDR2 is YSYEKL.